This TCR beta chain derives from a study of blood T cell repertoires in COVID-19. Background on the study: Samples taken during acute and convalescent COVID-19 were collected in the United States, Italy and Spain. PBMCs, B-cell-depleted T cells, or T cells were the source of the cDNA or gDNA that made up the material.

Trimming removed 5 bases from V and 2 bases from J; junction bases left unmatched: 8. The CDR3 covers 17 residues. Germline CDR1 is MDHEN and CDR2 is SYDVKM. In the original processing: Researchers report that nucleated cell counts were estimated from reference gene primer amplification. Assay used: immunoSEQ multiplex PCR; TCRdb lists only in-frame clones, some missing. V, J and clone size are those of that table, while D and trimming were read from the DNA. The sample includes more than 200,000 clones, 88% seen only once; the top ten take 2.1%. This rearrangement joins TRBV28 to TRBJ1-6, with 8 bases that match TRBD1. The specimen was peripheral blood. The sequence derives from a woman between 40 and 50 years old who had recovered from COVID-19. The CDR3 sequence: CASSLTKQGAYNSPLHF. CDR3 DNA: TGTGCCAGCAGTCTTACAAAACAGGGGGCCTATAATTCACCCCTCCACTTT.